These 8 T cell receptor beta chains share one sample of origin, sequenced in a study of long-term antiretroviral therapy in people with HIV. An immunoSEQ assay, version v3.0, was performed at survey level. Clones were sequenced by immunoSEQ multiplex PCR, and TCRdb holds only the in-frame ones, with some missing. The sample has about 19,000 clones, about four fifths seen once. The specimen was unsorted PBMCs, collected 0.9 years after starting antiretroviral therapy. The receptor source for this set is a man aged 18 to 29 with HIV.

In its sample, this clone was seen a few times. This sequence joins TRBV7-2 and TRBJ1-2; D is perhaps TRBD1 (5 bases). Per germline, CDR1 SGHTA and CDR2 FQGNSA. V was pared by 5 bases and J by 8 bases, with 15 bases between. The CDR3 length is 13 residues. CDR3 sequence: CASSHGQRGGYTF. The CDR3 bases are TGTGCCAGCAGCCACGGGCAGAGGGGAGGCTACACCTTC.

The chain joins TRBV28 to TRBJ1-2; 7 nucleotides line up with TRBD1. This CDR3 has 14 amino acids. Germline V gene lookup returns CDR1 MDHEN and CDR2 SYDVKM. The V gene end was trimmed by 8 bases and the J gene end by 0 bases; junction bases not matched to a gene: 6. CDR3 loop: CASREGATNYGYTF. The CDR3 DNA reads as TGTGCCAGCCGCGAGGGGGCCACTAACTATGGCTACACCTTC.

J is TRBJ2-1 and V is TRBV2; 10 bases align to TRBD1. J was trimmed by 5 bases and V by 6 bases; bases with no gene match: 4. The CDR3 contains 14 residues. Looked up from germline, CDR1 is SNHLY and CDR2 is FYNNEI. CDR3 DNA sequence: TGTGCCAGCAGAACCGGGACAGGGGACAATGAGCAGTTCTTC. Translated, it gives CASRTGTGDNEQFF.

J is TRBJ2-7 and V is TRBV29-1, with TRBD1 matching over 8 bases. V lost 4 bases to trimming and J lost 2 bases; unmatched junction nucleotides: 4. The germline V gene encodes CDR1 SQVTM and CDR2 ANQGSEA. The CDR3 length is 13 residues. Here the CDR3 DNA reads TGCAGCGTTGGTAAGACAGGGGCCTACGAGCAGTACTTC. It specifies CSVGKTGAYEQYF.

The V gene is TRBV6-6, the J gene TRBJ2-2; 10 bases line up with TRBD1. Germline CDR1 MNHNY, CDR2 SVGAGI (reference sequence). This CDR3 has 16 residues. V lost 5 bases and J lost 3; bases outside the gene matches: 6. The CDR3 DNA follows: TGTGCCAGCAGTACCCGGGACAGGGGAGACACCGGGGAGCTGTTTTTT. This gives the protein CASSTRDRGDTGELFF.

This sequence joins TRBV7-9 and TRBJ2-2; the D is unclear. This CDR3 is 12 amino acids long. Trimming removed 3 bases from V and 2 bases from J, with 1 base in between. Germline CDR1 and CDR2: SEHNR and FQNEAQ (reference sequence). The CDR3 spells CASSFNTGELFF. CDR3 nucleotides: TGTGCCAGCAGCTTCAACACCGGGGAGCTGTTTTTT.

This clone was counted a single time. The genes are TRBV28 and TRBJ1-2; a possible D gene is TRBD1 (6 bases). Germline V gene lookup returns CDR1 MDHEN and CDR2 SYDVKM. V lost 7 bases and J 8 bases, leaving 17 bases between the germline ends. The CDR3 covers 13 residues. The CDR3 loop reads CASTLRGARGYTF. DNA for the CDR3: TGTGCCAGCACTCTACGGGGGGCGCGAGGCTACACCTTC.

The chain joins TRBV4-1 to TRBJ1-1; no clear D. Trimming cost V 5 bases and J 6 bases, with 7 bases left between them. Germline assignment: CDR1 MGHRA and CDR2 YSYEKL. The CDR3 spans 11 residues. In DNA form, the CDR3 reads TGCGCCAGCAGCAATTCCCCTGAAGCTTTCTTT. Its translation: CASSNSPEAFF.